This section outlines one T cell receptor beta chain sequence together with its context. This specimen belongs to a study of long-term antiretroviral therapy in people with HIV. A v3.0 immunoSEQ assay was performed at survey level. Clones were read by immunoSEQ multiplex PCR, and TCRdb kept only the in-frame ones, dropping some. The sample lists 35,000 or so clones, around 94% occurring once. The CDR3 is 16 residues long. CDR1 and CDR2 from the germline V gene are SGHAT and FQNNGV. V dropped 3 bases and J dropped 3 bases, with 15 bases sitting between them. The receptor was isolated from a woman aged 45 to 65 with HIV. Sequencing used unsorted PBMCs, obtained 4.1 years after starting antiretroviral therapy. The chain links TRBV11-2 to TRBJ1-3; a weak D match, TRBD1 (5 bases). The CDR3 DNA follows: TGTGCCAGCAGCTTTAGATCAGGGAGAGGTGGAAACACCATATATTTT. As protein: CASSFRSGRGGNTIYF. Filled out from reference TRBV11-2 and TRBJ1-3, the complete variable domain reads EAGVAQSPRYKIIEKRQSVAFWCNPISGHATLYWYQQILGQGPKLLIQFQNNGVVDDSQLPKDRFSAERLKGVDSTLKIQPAKLEDSAVYLCASSFRSGRGGNTIYFGEGSWLTVV.